This T cell receptor (beta chain) was sequenced in a study of human T cells and chemical hapten exposure. Findings and limits, study-wide: After DPC sensitization, TCRs above 1 in 1000 frequency showed no change. The study found expanded TCRs formed significantly more large CDR3 similarity clusters than controls.

How the authors handled the data: Across samples, TCR counts had a median of roughly 97,000 and ranged from about 20,000 to 690,600. TCRdb recomputed calls from the RACE reads with MiXCR, one row per CDR3 protein. For this entry, the V and J calls and clone size follow TCRdb and not the study's own pipeline. The sample has 96,000 or so distinct CDR3 sequences; 9.3% are singletons. Between the trimmed V and J ends, which lost 4 bases and 2 bases, there was a span of 7 bases. This CDR3 has 13 residues. Germline assignment: CDR1 LGHNA and CDR2 YSLEER. The sample holds many counts of this clonotype. No antigen is known for it. The time point here: patch test 2, 6 weeks after DPC sensitization. Treatment indicated: therapeutic diphenylcyclopropenone sensitization with weekly scalp DPC.

This material consisted of whole blood, taken in connection with sensitization to the hapten diphenylcyclopropenone (DPC). This chain links TRBV4-3 with TRBJ2-3; D gene ambiguous. The clonotype comes from a woman in her 40s with alopecia areata. Some clones in this sample may be carry-over from other donors' samples. CDR3 region: CASSPTNTDTQYF. In nucleotides, the CDR3 is TGCGCCAGCAGCCCCACCAACACAGATACGCAGTATTTT.